This is a list of T cell receptor beta chains from one sample in a study of beta chain features in type 1 diabetes. The method was immunoSEQ multiplex PCR; TCRdb's version includes in-frame clones alone and lacks a portion of them. The data contain 60,000 or so clones, roughly 52% of them singletons. Sample: Tregs from blood. The receptors here all came from a woman in her 40s with type 1 diabetes. Both conserved end residues are part of each CDR3. D genes are given only for firm matches. Expanded clones are given a class, and other clones once, few, many or no size at all.

j_call v_call d_call clone_size cdr3_aa cdr3_nt
TRBJ2-7 TRBV2 - - CASSEQLAYEQYF TGTGCCAGCAGTGAACAGCTAGCCTACGAGCAGTACTTC
TRBJ2-7 TRBV28 TRBD1 - CASTSGQGGEQYF TGTGCCAGCACTTCGGGACAGGGTGGCGAGCAGTACTTC
TRBJ2-6 TRBV28 TRBD1 - CASSHRGPGANVLTF TGTGCCAGCAGTCACAGGGGGCCAGGGGCCAACGTCCTGACTTTC
TRBJ2-1 TRBV6-6 - - CASGSEQFF TGTGCCAGCGGTAGTGAGCAGTTCTTC
TRBJ1-1 TRBV20-1 - - CSAKGVEAFF TGCAGTGCTAAGGGAGTCGAAGCTTTCTTT
TRBJ1-1 TRBV7-3 - - CASSLGGSNTEAFF TGTGCCAGCAGCTTAGGGGGGTCGAACACTGAAGCTTTCTTT
TRBJ2-5 TRBV5-1 - - CASSIPPGETQYF TGCGCCAGCAGCATTCCGCCGGGAGAGACCCAGTACTTC
TRBJ2-3 TRBV9 TRBD2 few CASSRGRGASTDTQYF TGTGCCAGCAGCCGAGGGCGGGGGGCGAGCACAGATACGCAGTATTTT
TRBJ2-7 TRBV6-5 - - CASSYSIGLTYEQYF TGTGCCAGCAGTTACTCGATCGGACTAACCTACGAGCAGTACTTC
TRBJ1-1 TRBV7-2 - - CASSPRPAGTEAFF TGTGCCAGCAGCCCCCGACCCGCGGGGACTGAAGCTTTCTTT
TRBJ2-5 TRBV5-1 TRBD1 few CASSLTAGTVSQETQYF TGCGCCAGCAGCTTGACGGCCGGGACAGTGAGTCAAGAGACCCAGTACTTC
TRBJ2-7 TRBV2 TRBD1 - CASSHPQSTGNEQYF TGTGCCAGCAGCCACCCACAATCGACAGGGAACGAGCAGTACTTC
TRBJ1-2 TRBV5-4 - once CASSPSGGIIGYTF TGTGCCAGCAGCCCGAGTGGGGGGATAATTGGCTACACCTTC
TRBJ2-7 TRBV10-1 TRBD1 - CASSWDSLTYEQYF TGCGCCAGCAGTTGGGACAGCTTAACCTACGAGCAGTACTTC
TRBJ1-1 TRBV6-5 - few CASSFSRGTNTEAFF TGTGCCAGCAGTTTTAGTCGGGGTACGAACACTGAAGCTTTCTTT
TRBJ1-1 TRBV25-1 - - CASSESRGVDTEAFF TGTGCCAGCAGTGAATCCAGGGGAGTGGACACTGAAGCTTTCTTT
TRBJ1-1 TRBV5-1 - - CASSRSGEDTEAFF TGCGCCAGCAGCCGATCGGGGGAGGACACTGAAGCTTTCTTT
TRBJ2-1 TRBV5-1 - - CASSLQGPLFF TGCGCCAGCAGCCTTCAGGGGCCCCTGTTCTTC
TRBJ1-1 TRBV11-2 - - CASSWTAMNTEAFF TGTGCCAGCAGCTGGACAGCCATGAACACTGAAGCTTTCTTT
TRBJ2-1 TRBV10-3 TRBD1 - CAISESGQGTANEQFF TGTGCCATCAGTGAGTCAGGACAGGGTACCGCCAATGAGCAGTTCTTC
TRBJ1-6 TRBV18 - - CASSPPGGGNSPLHF TGTGCCAGCTCACCACCGGGGGGGGGCAATTCACCCCTCCACTTT
TRBJ2-5 TRBV5-1 TRBD2 - CASSLALAGEETQYF TGCGCCAGCAGCTTGGCCCTAGCGGGGGAAGAGACCCAGTACTTC
TRBJ1-2 TRBV5-1 - - CASSGTAYGYTF TGCGCCAGCAGCGGGACTGCGTATGGCTACACCTTC
TRBJ1-5 TRBV28 - - CASSSSGGLHNQPQHF TGTGCCAGCAGTTCTTCCGGCGGCCTGCACAATCAGCCCCAGCATTTT
TRBJ1-1 TRBV7-2 - few CASSLASAVRSKAFF TGTGCCAGCAGCTTAGCATCCGCTGTTAGGAGCAAAGCTTTCTTT
TRBJ2-3 TRBV28 TRBD2 few CASSFISLAGVLDTQYF TGTGCCAGCAGTTTCATATCGCTAGCGGGAGTATTAGATACGCAGTATTTT
TRBJ2-1 TRBV5-1 - - CASSLLSGEQFF TGCGCCAGCAGCTTGTTGTCAGGAGAGCAGTTCTTC
TRBJ1-4 TRBV15 TRBD1 - CATSRAGTGIDEKLFF TGTGCCACCAGCAGAGCAGGGACAGGGATAGATGAAAAACTGTTTTTT
TRBJ1-1 TRBV5-1 - - CASSSRGRLNTEAFF TGCGCCAGCAGTAGTAGGGGCCGGCTGAACACTGAAGCTTTCTTT
TRBJ1-3 TRBV6-5 - - CASSTGTSGNTIYF TGTGCCAGCAGTACCGGGACATCGGGAAACACCATATATTTT
TRBJ1-2 TRBV29-1 - - CSVIKQGDYGYTF TGCAGCGTCATAAAACAGGGTGACTATGGCTACACCTTC
TRBJ2-5 TRBV6-1 TRBD2 - CASTRGLARQETQYF TGTGCCAGCACCCGAGGACTAGCGCGACAAGAGACCCAGTACTTC
TRBJ1-2 TRBV7-2 - - CASSFWTLYGYTF TGTGCCAGCAGCTTCTGGACACTCTATGGCTACACCTTC
TRBJ2-7 TRBV30 TRBD1 once CARRGTGSTSEQYF TGTGCCCGGAGAGGGACAGGGTCGACAAGCGAGCAGTACTTC
TRBJ1-2 TRBV19 - - CASSIQGRAINGYTF TGTGCCAGTAGTATACAGGGCCGGGCGATAAATGGCTACACCTTC
TRBJ1-5 TRBV28 - - CASSSSDQPQHF TGTGCCAGCAGTTCCAGTGATCAGCCCCAGCATTTT
TRBJ1-1 TRBV2 - - CASRPGTTKTEAFF TGTGCCAGCAGACCCGGGACAACGAAAACTGAAGCTTTCTTT
TRBJ2-5 TRBV7-6 - - CASSLGPSQETQYF TGTGCCAGCAGCTTAGGGCCTTCTCAAGAGACCCAGTACTTC
TRBJ1-6 TRBV4-2 TRBD1 - CASSQEVGQINSPLHF TGTGCCAGCAGCCAAGAGGTGGGACAGATAAATTCACCCCTCCACTTT
TRBJ1-4 TRBV18 TRBD1 - CASSPRGTGVSTNEKLFF TGTGCCAGCTCACCACGGGGGACAGGGGTTTCAACTAATGAAAAACTGTTTTTT
TRBJ1-1 TRBV29-1 - few CSVASSTEAFF TGCAGCGTTGCGAGCTCTACTGAAGCTTTCTTT
TRBJ2-3 TRBV2 - - CASRPPRSTDTQYF TGTGCCAGCAGACCTCCCCGGAGCACAGATACGCAGTATTTT
TRBJ1-2 TRBV27 - few CASSLLDKAGGYTF TGTGCCAGCAGTTTATTGGACAAGGCCGGTGGCTACACCTTC
TRBJ2-7 TRBV28 TRBD1 - CASSFGAGGFSYEQYF TGTGCCAGCTCATTTGGGGCAGGGGGCTTTTCCTACGAGCAGTACTTC
TRBJ1-2 TRBV5-8 TRBD1 - CASSYSRDSNYGYTF TGTGCCAGCAGCTATAGTAGGGACAGCAACTATGGCTACACCTTC
TRBJ1-4 TRBV4-3 TRBD1 few CASSRDRGREKLFF TGCGCCAGCAGCCGGGACAGGGGGCGGGAAAAACTGTTTTTT
TRBJ2-1 TRBV19 TRBD2 - CAPLSGASYNEQFF TGTGCCCCCCTCAGCGGGGCCTCCTACAATGAGCAGTTCTTC
TRBJ1-2 TRBV5-1 TRBD1 few CASSSGQGGNYGYTF TGCGCCAGCAGCTCCGGACAGGGGGGGAACTATGGCTACACCTTC
TRBJ1-1 TRBV19 - few CASKTVALNTEAFF TGTGCCAGTAAGACAGTGGCATTGAACACTGAAGCTTTCTTT
TRBJ1-2 TRBV6-6 - - CASSAQGAFDGYTF TGTGCCAGCAGCGCTCAGGGTGCTTTCGATGGCTACACCTTC
TRBJ1-2 TRBV7-2 - few CASSWQGYYGYTF TGTGCCAGCAGCTGGCAGGGGTATTATGGCTACACCTTC
TRBJ2-7 TRBV29-1 - - CSVEGGLPYEQYF TGCAGCGTTGAGGGGGGGCTCCCCTACGAGCAGTACTTC
TRBJ2-5 TRBV28 TRBD1 - CASSPQGARETQYF TGTGCCAGCAGTCCGCAGGGGGCGAGGGAGACCCAGTACTTC
TRBJ2-7 TRBV29-1 - - CSVEDSSSYEQYF TGCAGCGTTGAAGACTCCAGCTCCTACGAGCAGTACTTC
TRBJ1-1 TRBV29-1 - - CSVVHRVPTEAFF TGCAGCGTTGTCCACAGGGTACCCACTGAAGCTTTCTTT
TRBJ1-2 TRBV28 - - CASTSTWGLGYTF TGTGCCAGCACCTCGACTTGGGGCCTTGGCTACACCTTC
TRBJ1-5 TRBV4-3 - - CASSQDGSGIQPQHF TGCGCCAGCAGCCAAGACGGTTCAGGAATTCAGCCCCAGCATTTT